The 6 T cell receptor beta chains listed next were all sequenced from one sample in a study of T cell responses to AZD1222 COVID-19 vaccine. Clones were sequenced by immunoSEQ multiplex PCR, and TCRdb holds only the in-frame ones, with some missing. The repertoire holds around 140,000 clones, with around nine tenths as singletons. The sequencing here drew on peripheral blood, taken on day 0 of AZD1222 vaccination. These receptors all stem from an adult in good health.

This clone was recorded once. The J gene is TRBJ1-5, the V gene TRBV4-1; D gene unclear. Germline V lookup: CDR1 MGHRA, CDR2 YSYEKL. CDR3 length equals 13 residues. V dropped 0 bases and J dropped 6 bases, with 6 bases sitting between them. The CDR3, as DNA: TGCGCCAGCAGCCAAGATTTAACTCAGCCCCAGCATTTT. This sequence encodes CASSQDLTQPQHF.

This sequence joins TRBV15 and TRBJ2-7; 7 positions match TRBD2. This CDR3 spans 17 amino acids. V lost 1 base, J lost 0 bases, and 9 bases stayed unmatched. Germline CDR1 is LNHNV and CDR2 is YYDKDF (reference sequence). The CDR3 sequence is CATSRGPSGDYSYEQYF. The CDR3 DNA is TGTGCCACCAGCAGAGGCCCATCGGGGGACTACTCCTACGAGCAGTACTTC.

The chain combines TRBV6-5 with TRBJ2-7; D might be TRBD1 (5 bases). The germline gives CDR1 MNHEY, CDR2 SVGAGI. The CDR3 has 12 amino acids. Deletions cut 8 bases from V and 0 bases from J, with 8 bases between. The CDR3: CASGRVSYEQYF. DNA of the CDR3: TGTGCCAGCGGCAGGGTCTCCTACGAGCAGTACTTC.

V usage is TRBV6-5 and J usage is TRBJ2-3, with 12 bases fitting TRBD2. Germline CDR1 and CDR2: MNHEY and SVGAGI. V shed 5 bases, J shed 2 bases, and the junction held 2 bases outside the gene matches. This CDR3 has 15 amino acids. The CDR3 DNA is TGTGCCAGCAGTCGACTAGCGGGGGACACAGATACGCAGTATTTT. It codes for CASSRLAGDTDTQYF.

This clone has only one observation. The rearrangement links TRBV27 to TRBJ1-1; 9 nucleotides agree with TRBD1. The CDR3 has 17 amino acids. Germline V gene lookup returns CDR1 MNHEY and CDR2 SMNVEV (reference sequence). Losses at the gene ends were 3 bases for V and 4 bases for J; bases not matched to a gene: 12. CDR3 in DNA: TGTGCCAGCAGTTTGGTTGAGACAGGGGGGGACATCACTGAAGCTTTCTTT. This translates into CASSLVETGGDITEAFF.

The chain joins TRBV24-1 to TRBJ1-2; D possibly corresponds to TRBD1 (5 bases). The germline V gene has CDR1 KGHDR and CDR2 SFDVKD. V lost 2 bases and J 0 bases, leaving 9 bases between the germline ends. CDR3 length: 15 amino acids. The CDR3 region is CATSDSPGPNYGYTF. CDR3 nucleotides: TGTGCCACCAGTGATTCACCGGGACCTAACTATGGCTACACCTTC.